This TCR beta chain was captured in a study of T cells in Graves' hyperthyroidism and ophthalmopathy. The study left out patients who had uncontrolled infection, other autoimmune disease, pregnancy or lactation. Used for diagnoses were clinical symptoms, serum thyroxine and TRAb, thyroid ultrasound and orbital computed tomography. General study points: Onset of ophthalmopathy came a median 6.5 months after the model predicted it.

As regards this clonotype: Its antigen is unidentified.

It was RNA transcripts that yielded the amplified TCR beta CDR3 regions. In the first-round RT-PCR of the TCR CDR3, the HTBI primer set was used. MiXCR, applied by TCRdb to the multiplex PCR reads, yields one record per CDR3 protein. The profile shows 560,000 or so distinct CDR3 sequences, around 46% of them singletons. This CDR3 has 15 residues. In germline, CDR1 is SEHNR, CDR2 FQNEAQ (reference sequence). Trimming took off 8 bases at V and 0 bases at J, with 14 bases between the two ends. J is TRBJ1-3 and V is TRBV7-9; no definite D call. The sequencing input was peripheral blood or thyroid tissue (not recorded which). This TCR was sampled from a woman aged 18-29 years with Graves' hyperthyroidism. CDR3 sequence: CASGYSVNSGNTIYF. CDR3 sequence (DNA): TGTGCCAGCGGATATTCGGTCAACTCTGGAAACACCATATATTTT.